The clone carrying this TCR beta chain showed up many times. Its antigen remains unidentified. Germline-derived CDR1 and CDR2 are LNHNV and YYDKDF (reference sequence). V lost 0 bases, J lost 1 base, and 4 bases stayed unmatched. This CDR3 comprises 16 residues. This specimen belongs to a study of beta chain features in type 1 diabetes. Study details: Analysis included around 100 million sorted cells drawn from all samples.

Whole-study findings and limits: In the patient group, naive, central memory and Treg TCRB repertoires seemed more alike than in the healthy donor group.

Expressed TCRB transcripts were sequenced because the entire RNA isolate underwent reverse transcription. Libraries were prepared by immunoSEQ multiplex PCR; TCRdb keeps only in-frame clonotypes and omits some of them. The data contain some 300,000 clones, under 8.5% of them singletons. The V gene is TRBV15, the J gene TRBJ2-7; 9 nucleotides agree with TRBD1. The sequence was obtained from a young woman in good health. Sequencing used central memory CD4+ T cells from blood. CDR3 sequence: CATSRDPGTGSYEQYF. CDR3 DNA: TGTGCCACCAGCAGAGATCCCGGGACAGGGTCCTACGAGCAGTACTTC.